One sample yielded the 30 T cell receptor beta chains listed below, sequenced in a study of shared clonotypes between healthy human individuals (TCRdb year 2020). Libraries came from the immunoSEQ multiplex PCR assay. The source is immuneACCESS, and TCRdb retained only in-frame sequences with V and J called. Part of the clones is not carried over; for the studies checked, unresolved V genes explain less than half of this, and the remainder is unexplained. In all, the sample holds about 700,000 clones, and 74% of those were seen once. The ten largest clones capture less than 2% of the sample. Material for sequencing was memory CD4+ T cells sorted from blood. The label giving this sample's cell subset or site can be read as: CD45RA-negative fraction. The receptors come from a woman in her twenties or thirties in good health.

The genes are TRBV27 and TRBJ1-4; a weak D match, TRBD1 (5 bases). Germline V gives CDR1 MNHEY, CDR2 SMNVEV (reference sequence). Trimming shortened V by 5 bases and J by 0 bases, and 10 bases separated the two germline ends. This CDR3 comprises 15 residues. The CDR3 DNA reads as TGTGCCAGCAGTCGCGACAGAGCAACTAATGAAAAACTGTTTTTT. Translation gives CASSRDRATNEKLFF.

Note on this clone: This may be a read error, as it is one base from a much larger clone. This chain connects TRBV4-1 to TRBJ2-7; no firm D call. This CDR3 has 11 amino acids. The V gene's germline CDR1 is MGHRA and CDR2 YSYEKL. Trimming cost V 5 bases and J 0 bases, with 2 bases left between them. The CDR3 loop reads CASSNSYEQYF. DNA of the CDR3: TGCGCCAGCAGCAACTCCTACGAGCAGTACTTC.

V and J are TRBV10-1 and TRBJ2-7; the D gene is possibly TRBD2 (5 bases). Trimming removed 9 bases from V and 7 bases from J, with 13 bases in between. The CDR3 consists of 11 residues. From germline, CDR1 is WNHNN and CDR2 SYGVQD (reference sequence). This CDR3 reads CARLHRGEQYF. CDR3 in DNA: TGCGCCAGGTTGCACCGGGGAGAGCAGTACTTC.

The chain recombines TRBV18 with TRBJ2-7; D gene uncertain. Germline V lookup: CDR1 KGHSH, CDR2 LQKENI. Trimming shortened V by 3 bases and J by 0 bases, and 9 bases separated the two germline ends. CDR3 size: 14 residues. The CDR3 loop reads CASSPGYSSYEQYF. CDR3 in DNA: TGTGCCAGCTCACCCGGTTACAGCTCCTACGAGCAGTACTTC.

Comments on this clone: Other DNA sequences within the sample encode an identical CDR3. This sequence joins TRBV5-1 and TRBJ2-6; D uncertain. Germline V CDR1 and CDR2: SGHRS, YFSETQ. Between the trimmed V and J ends, which lost 1 base and 0 bases, there was a span of 8 bases. There are 16 residues in the CDR3. CDR3 protein: CASSLSPSSGANVLTF. CDR3 DNA sequence: TGCGCCAGCAGCTTGTCACCAAGCTCTGGGGCCAACGTCCTGACTTTC.

J is TRBJ2-7 and V is TRBV15; 9 positions match TRBD2. The length of the CDR3 is 15 residues. Per germline, CDR1 LNHNV and CDR2 YYDKDF (reference sequence). V dropped 5 bases and J dropped 6; count of bases not matched to a gene: 11. CDR3 sequence: CATSAGAGLAGEQYF. As DNA, the CDR3 is TGTGCCACCAGCGCAGGGGCGGGACTAGCTGGCGAGCAGTACTTC.

J is TRBJ2-3 and V is TRBV5-1; D tentatively reads TRBD1 or TRBD2 (6 bases each). The CDR3 is 16 amino acids. V was cut by 0 bases and J by 2 bases, with 13 bases left in between. CDR1 and CDR2 (germline): SGHRS, YFSETQ. The CDR3 is CASSLVGGSNTDTQYF. CDR3 in DNA: TGCGCCAGCAGCTTGGTAGGGGGGAGTAACACAGATACGCAGTATTTT.

This clone was observed a single time. The V call is TRBV5-1, the J call TRBJ2-1; D remains ambiguous. This CDR3 comprises 13 residues. Per the germline V gene, CDR1 is SGHRS and CDR2 is YFSETQ. Deletions cut 2 bases from V and 5 bases from J, with 8 bases between. The CDR3 coding sequence is TGCGCCAGCAGCTTCGGCACCGACAATGAGCAGTTCTTC. Residues: CASSFGTDNEQFF.

This chain links TRBV7-2 with TRBJ2-3, with TRBD2 as a possible D gene (6 bases). CDR3 length: 14 amino acids. CDR1 SGHTA and CDR2 FQGNSA come from the germline V gene. Deletions cut 7 bases from V and 0 bases from J, with 11 bases between. CDR3 sequence: CASTPGLSTDTQYF. Written as DNA, the CDR3 is TGTGCCAGCACCCCGGGACTTAGCACAGATACGCAGTATTTT. Drawing the rest from reference TRBV7-2 and TRBJ2-3, the complete variable domain is GAGVSQSPSNKVTEKGKDVELRCDPISGHTALYWYRQSLGQGLEFLIYFQGNSAPDKSGLPSDRFSAERTGGSVSTLTIQRTQQEDSAVYLCASTPGLSTDTQYFGPGTRLTVL.

The chain has TRBV18 and TRBJ1-1, with TRBD1 as a possible D gene (6 bases). Trimming left V 4 bases short and J 2 bases short, with 17 bases between. Germline values: CDR1 KGHSH, CDR2 LQKENI. The CDR3 has 16 residues. CDR3 nucleotide sequence: TGTGCCAGCTCACTCCCGACAGGACAAATTAACACTGAAGCTTTCTTT. Translating gives CASSLPTGQINTEAFF.

The chain uses TRBV28 and TRBJ2-7; possible D gene TRBD2, 5 bases. Between the trimmed V and J ends, which lost 4 bases and 2 bases, there was a span of 18 bases. Germline CDR1 and CDR2: MDHEN and SYDVKM. This CDR3 is built from 16 residues. Here the CDR3 reads CASSSPTRTPTYEQYF. As DNA, the CDR3 is TGTGCCAGCAGTTCCCCGACCCGGACTCCGACCTACGAGCAGTACTTC.

This clone was found many times. The chain carries TRBV7-8 and TRBJ1-4, with TRBD1 as a possible D gene (6 bases). The V gene lost 5 bases and the J gene lost 3 bases, with 10 bases spanning the gap. The CDR3 extends over 14 amino acids. From germline, CDR1 is SGHVS and CDR2 FQNEAQ. CDR3: CASSLTGANEKLFF. In nucleotides, the CDR3 is TGTGCCAGCAGCCTGACAGGAGCTAATGAAAAACTGTTTTTT.

This clone occurred a few times. The chain has TRBV10-3 and TRBJ2-2, with TRBD2 as a possible D gene (6 bases). This CDR3 is built from 14 residues. Germline-derived CDR1 and CDR2 are ENHRY and SYGVKD. Trimming pared 8 bases from V and 1 base from J, leaving 11 bases between. CDR3 sequence reads: CAIRGIVNTGELFF. In DNA form, the CDR3 reads TGTGCCATCCGCGGGATTGTGAACACCGGGGAGCTGTTTTTT.

This clone occurred a few times. CDR3 protein: CASSAGLGGIQETQYF. The CDR3 DNA sequence: TGTGCCAGCAGCGCGGGGCTAGGGGGGATCCAAGAGACCCAGTACTTC. The genes are TRBV7-2 and TRBJ2-5; either TRBD1 or TRBD2 may fit D (6 bases each). This CDR3 contains 16 residues. Per germline, CDR1 SGHTA and CDR2 FQGNSA. Deletions cut 5 bases from V and 1 base from J, with 17 bases between.

This chain links TRBV5-6 with TRBJ2-2; no clear D gene. The CDR3 runs 15 residues. CDR1 is SGHDT, CDR2 YYEEEE, per germline. The V gene lost 2 bases and the J gene lost 0 bases, with 8 bases spanning the gap. The CDR3 coding sequence is TGTGCCAGCAGCTTCCTTGACTCGAACACCGGGGAGCTGTTTTTT. It translates to CASSFLDSNTGELFF.

The chain employs TRBV4-1 and TRBJ2-2, with D maybe TRBD2 (5 bases). V was shortened by 0 bases and J by 6 bases, with 17 bases between the two germline ends. CDR1 is MGHRA, CDR2 YSYEKL, per germline. The CDR3 spans 17 residues. The chain's CDR3 is CASSQEIMVTSSGELFF. CDR3 DNA sequence: TGCGCCAGCAGCCAAGAAATCATGGTAACTAGTTCCGGGGAGCTGTTTTTT.

The V call is TRBV6-5, the J call TRBJ2-7, with 7 bases fitting TRBD2. This CDR3 is built from 15 residues. V was pared by 7 bases and J by 3 bases, with 12 bases of the junction left unmatched. Germline loops: CDR1 MNHEY, CDR2 SVGAGI. The CDR3: CASTPLGGSYYEQYF. The CDR3 DNA reads TGTGCCAGCACCCCACTGGGAGGGAGTTACTACGAGCAGTACTTC.

V is TRBV27 and J is TRBJ2-7, with D tentatively TRBD2 (6 bases). Per germline, CDR1 MNHEY and CDR2 SMNVEV (reference sequence). The CDR3 totals 14 residues. The V gene lost 2 bases and the J gene lost 6 bases, with 14 bases spanning the gap. The CDR3 bases are TGTGCCAGCAGTTTAATTGCCGGGAGATCCGAGCAGTACTTC. This encodes CASSLIAGRSEQYF.

This clone has just one count. The J gene is TRBJ2-2, the V gene TRBV9; 9 nucleotides align to TRBD2. Losses at the gene ends were 2 bases for V and 2 bases for J; bases not matched to a gene: 7. The V gene's germline CDR1 is SGDLS and CDR2 YYNGEE. The CDR3 covers 17 residues. Here the CDR3 DNA reads TGTGCCAGCAGCGTTCCGGCCGGGACTAGCAACACCGGGGAGCTGTTTTTT. This codes for CASSVPAGTSNTGELFF. Full variable domain (rest looked up from reference TRBV9 and TRBJ2-2): DSGVTQTPKHLITATGQRVTLRCSPRSGDLSVYWYQQSLDQGLQFLIQYYNGEERAKGNILERFSAQQFPDLHSELNLSSLELGDSALYFCASSVPAGTSNTGELFFGEGSRLTVL.

The chain uses TRBV5-1 and TRBJ1-3, with D uncertain. Trimming took 0 bases from V and 6 from J, leaving 7 bases between them. Germline V gene lookup returns CDR1 SGHRS and CDR2 YFSETQ. CDR3 length: 13 residues. In nucleotides, the CDR3 is TGCGCCAGCAGCTTGGACAGCGAAAACACCATATATTTT. Amino acid sequence: CASSLDSENTIYF.

This clone was detected only a few times. The rearrangement uses TRBV29-1 and TRBJ2-1; 7 nucleotides match TRBD2. The CDR3 consists of 12 residues. Germline V lookup: CDR1 SQVTM, CDR2 ANQGSEA. V lost 4 bases, J lost 6 bases, and 3 bases stayed unmatched. DNA for the CDR3: TGCAGCGTTGTTGGGACTATCAATGAGCAGTTCTTC. It encodes CSVVGTINEQFF.

The chain recombines TRBV7-2 with TRBJ2-3; D uncertain. Germline lookup yields CDR1 SGHTA and CDR2 FQGNSA. Between the trimmed V and J ends, which lost 3 bases and 4 bases, there was a span of 5 bases. CDR3 length: 12 amino acids. The CDR3 DNA follows: TGTGCCAGCAGCTTGAGTTCAGATACGCAGTATTTT. Translating it yields CASSLSSDTQYF.

The V call is TRBV13, the J call TRBJ2-7; D is unclear. Germline assignment: CDR1 PRHDT and CDR2 FYEKMQ (reference sequence). This CDR3 is built from 15 residues. The V and J ends lost 2 bases and 0 bases respectively, with 11 bases between them. This CDR3 is CASSLSSTLSYEQYF. CDR3 DNA sequence: TGTGCCAGCAGCTTATCCTCCACCCTCTCCTACGAGCAGTACTTC.

This chain uses TRBV28 with TRBJ2-5; D not resolved. V dropped 5 bases and J dropped 4 bases, with 5 bases sitting between them. The CDR3 has 11 residues. Germline CDR1 reads MDHEN; CDR2 reads SYDVKM. This chain's CDR3 is CASSQRETQYF. Here the CDR3 DNA reads TGTGCCAGCAGTCAAAGAGAGACCCAGTACTTC.

J is TRBJ2-7 and V is TRBV4-2; TRBD1 or TRBD2 may be the D gene (5 bases each). The V end lost 6 bases, the J end lost 4 bases, and 13 bases lay between the germline ends. Looked up from germline, CDR1 is LGHNA and CDR2 is YNFKEQ. CDR3 size: 13 residues. This CDR3 is CASSFNGAYEQYF. CDR3 in DNA: TGTGCCAGCAGTTTCAACGGGGCATACGAGCAGTACTTC.

The chain couples TRBV28 to TRBJ2-7, with 7 bases lining up with TRBD2. Looked up from germline, CDR1 is MDHEN and CDR2 is SYDVKM. This CDR3 region has 15 residues. J was trimmed by 0 bases and V by 7 bases; bases with no gene match: 9. The CDR3: CASIFRDYRSYEQYF. Written as DNA, the CDR3 is TGTGCCAGCATTTTCCGGGACTACCGCTCCTACGAGCAGTACTTC.

J is TRBJ2-7 and V is TRBV6-6, with TRBD2 matching 11 bases. Trimming took 5 bases from V and 0 from J; bases not matched to a gene: 3. This CDR3 contains 15 residues. The germline CDR1 and CDR2 sequences are MNHNY and SVGAGI (reference sequence). Here the CDR3 DNA reads TGTGCCAGCAGTGGCGGACTAGCGGGCTCCTACGAGCAGTACTTC. It encodes CASSGGLAGSYEQYF.

This rearrangement joins TRBV7-2 to TRBJ2-2; D not certain. The CDR3 covers 14 residues. Germline V CDR1 and CDR2: SGHTA, FQGNSA. V lost 3 bases and J lost 1, with 6 bases in between. CDR3 DNA: TGTGCCAGCAGCTTGTGGGGGAACACCGGGGAGCTGTTTTTT. It is translated as CASSLWGNTGELFF.

This clone was seen a single time. This rearrangement joins TRBV28 to TRBJ2-3; D call uncertain. Germline CDR1 and CDR2: MDHEN and SYDVKM. CDR3 length: 16 amino acids. Trimming took off 5 bases at V and 1 base at J, with 16 bases between the two ends. The CDR3 reads CASSPPRPGGTDTQYF. In DNA, the CDR3 is TGTGCCAGCAGTCCCCCCCGACCGGGTGGCACAGATACGCAGTATTTT.

Of note for this clone: A far larger clone is off by one base, so a read error is likely. This chain links TRBV7-3 with TRBJ2-2; D perhaps matches TRBD1 (5 bases). Germline values: CDR1 SGHTA, CDR2 FQGTGA. V lost 1 base to trimming and J lost 3 bases, with 6 bases between them. CDR3 length: 14 residues. Here the CDR3 DNA reads TGTGCCAGCAGCTTAAAGGGGTACACCGGGGAGCTGTTTTTT. It codes for CASSLKGYTGELFF.